The entry that follows covers one T cell receptor beta chain sequence. This sample stems from a study of blood T cell repertoires in COVID-19. Study-wide background: PBMCs, B-cell-depleted T cells, or T cells were the source of the cDNA or gDNA that made up the material.

Sequencing was performed with immunoSEQ multiplex PCR; in TCRdb, only in-frame clones are kept and a portion is missing. The sample has around 150,000 clones, 84% seen once; the top ten hold approximately 3%. CDR3 size: 16 residues. The trim removed 3 bases at V and 2 bases at J, leaving 9 bases unmatched. Per the germline V gene, CDR1 is LNHDA and CDR2 is SQIVND (reference sequence). Assignments of participants to cohorts depended upon their own reported clinical history. The clonotype comes from a woman aged 45-65 years with acute COVID-19. This rearrangement joins TRBV19 to TRBJ2-7, with TRBD1 identical over 8 bases. Sequenced sample: PBMCs or T cells enriched from blood (not recorded which). CDR3 loop: CASSISAQGATYEQYF. In DNA form, the CDR3 reads TGTGCCAGTAGTATTTCGGCCCAGGGGGCGACCTACGAGCAGTACTTC.